The sequence of this TCR beta chain was determined in a study of radiotherapy plus CTLA-4 blockade in lung cancer. At the level of the study: Objective responses arose in approximately 19% of patients, and roughly 31% experienced disease control.

Measured with immunoSEQ multiplex PCR; TCRdb has only the in-frame clones, and not every one. This table holds 90,000 to 95,000 clones, under 90% found once. Concerning this clone: Its antigen is undetermined.

Alongside CTLA-4 blockade with ipilimumab, patients with chemo-refractory metastatic non-small-cell lung cancer received focal radiation. Broader study findings: Expansion in blood of tumor-derived TCR clones was seen after radiotherapy plus ipilimumab. Early clonal dynamics of blood T cells, together with interferon-beta, were reported as the best response predictor.

This receptor was obtained from a human donor with non-small cell lung cancer who had stable disease on radiotherapy plus ipilimumab. The material sequenced was peripheral blood, taken from a patient treated with radiotherapy plus ipilimumab.

The CDR3 region has the DNA TGCGCCAGCAGCCAAGTGACCATGGACTATGGCTACACCTTC. Translating gives CASSQVTMDYGYTF. The chain links TRBV4-1 to TRBJ1-2; D not certain. V was clipped by 1 base and J by 3 bases, with 9 bases between them. This CDR3 region has 14 residues. Germline V gene data show CDR1 as MGHRA and CDR2 as YSYEKL.